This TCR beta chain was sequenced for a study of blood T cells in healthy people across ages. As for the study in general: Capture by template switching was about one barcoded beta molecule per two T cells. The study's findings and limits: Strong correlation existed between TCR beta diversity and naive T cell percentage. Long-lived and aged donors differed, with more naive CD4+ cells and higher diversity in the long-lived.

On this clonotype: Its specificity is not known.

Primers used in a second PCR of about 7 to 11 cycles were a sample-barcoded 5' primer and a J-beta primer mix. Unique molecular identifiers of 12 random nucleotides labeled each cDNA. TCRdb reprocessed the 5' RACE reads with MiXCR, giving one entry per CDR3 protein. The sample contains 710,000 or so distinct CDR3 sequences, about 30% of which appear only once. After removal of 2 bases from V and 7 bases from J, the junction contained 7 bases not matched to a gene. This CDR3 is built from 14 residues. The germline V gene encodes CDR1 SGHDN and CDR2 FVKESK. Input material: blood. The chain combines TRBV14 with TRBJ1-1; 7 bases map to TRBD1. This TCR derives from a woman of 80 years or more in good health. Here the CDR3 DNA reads TGTGCCAGCAGCCAACGACAGGGTAATGGTGAAGCTTTCTTT. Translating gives CASSQRQGNGEAFF. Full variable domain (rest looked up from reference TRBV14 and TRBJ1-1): EAGVTQFPSHSVIEKGQTVTLRCDPISGHDNLYWYRRVMGKEIKFLLHFVKESKQDESGMPNNRFLAERTGGTYSTLKVQPAELEDSGVYFCASSQRQGNGEAFFGQGTRLTVV.